This T cell receptor beta chain stems from a study of blood T cells in healthy people across ages. Study-level results: A roughly linear age-dependent decrease characterized TCR beta diversity per million T cells. Fewer expanded clones and more diversity marked long-lived versus aged donors.

Together with a sample-barcoded 5' primer, a J-beta primer mix was included in a second PCR lasting roughly 6 to 12 cycles. Via MiXCR, TCRdb re-called the 5' RACE reads, giving one row per CDR3 protein. The repertoire has 1.5 million to 2 million distinct CDR3 sequences, 49% of them found once; the top ten carry over 2%. This clonotype has only a few counts. What it recognizes is unknown. The receptor was derived from a woman aged 40 to 50 in good health. Sequencing input: blood.

The CDR3 protein is CAISDPGLASDTQYF. In DNA, the CDR3 is TGTGCCATCAGTGATCCGGGACTAGCGTCAGATACGCAGTATTTT. The chain joins TRBV10-3 to TRBJ2-3; 10 bases map to TRBD2. Trimming cost V 3 bases and J 4 bases; bases outside gene matches: 4. The CDR3 runs to 15 residues. Germline CDR1 reads ENHRY; CDR2 reads SYGVKD.